This TCR beta chain was captured by sequencing in a study of cytomegalovirus exposure and HLA in healthy donors. Turning to the study itself: Earlier, 100 million to 130 million unique TCR beta sequences were recovered from approximately 180 million T cells by an analysis.

Regarding the study as a whole: TCR beta chains associated with HLA were, in a later analysis, more clonally expanded than equally common others. The authors enumerated under 200 TCR beta chains as linked to cytomegalovirus. A later analysis associated around 17,000 TCR beta sequences with HLA alleles at a 0.05 false discovery rate.

PCR employed 60 Vbeta and 13 Jbeta primers. Only in-frame clones appear in the TCRdb table, and some are missing; sequencing was by immunoSEQ multiplex PCR. Here the sample spans roughly 150,000 clones, 76% being singletons. Germline V CDR1 and CDR2: GTSNPN, SVGIG (reference sequence). The CDR3 is 14 amino acids. V lost 1 base to trimming and J lost 2 bases, with 9 bases between them. A note on this clone: As yet, its antigen is unknown.

The clonotype comes from a male donor in good health and CMV-seronegative. The chain uses TRBV30 and TRBJ2-1, with D possibly being TRBD2 (6 bases). Sequences were obtained from PBMCs. The CDR3 reads CAWSEGRPYNEQFF. CDR3 nucleotides: TGTGCCTGGAGTGAGGGGAGGCCCTACAATGAGCAGTTCTTC.